This T cell receptor beta chain was identified in a study of blood T cells in healthy people across ages. Whole-study results and caveats: Diversity figures based on one million T cells were deemed too low. Roughly linear age-related decline in beta diversity appeared, significant by age 40.

For the second PCR, which ran for about 7 to 12 cycles, a sample-barcoded 5' primer and a J-beta primer mix were used. MiXCR, run by TCRdb on the 5' RACE reads, gives a single entry per CDR3 protein. The data show around 690,000 distinct CDR3 sequences, with 58% seen just once and 30% to 40% held by the top ten. The CDR3 runs 13 residues. Germline V gene data show CDR1 as SNHLY and CDR2 as FYNNEI. On this clonotype itself: Its antigen is undetermined. Relative to the germline gene, one junction end is altered; a read error may explain this.

The TCR was taken from a man in his fifties or sixties in good health. Sequenced material: blood. The chain recombines TRBV2 with TRBJ2-1; D possibly corresponds to TRBD1 (5 bases). The CDR3 sequence: CAGSRDSYNEQFF. The CDR3 nucleotides are TGTGCCGGCAGTCGAGACAGCTACAATGAGCAGTTCTTC.